The 9 T cell receptor beta chains listed next were all sequenced from one sample in a study of blood T cell repertoires in COVID-19. Repertoires were generated with immunoSEQ multiplex PCR, while TCRdb's copy carries only in-frame clones and drops some. The sample has 250,000 to 300,000 clones, roughly four fifths seen once. Sequences were obtained from PBMCs or T cells enriched from blood (not recorded which). All receptors come from a man aged 35 to 55 who had been exposed to COVID-19.

This clone was found a few times. V gene TRBV2 combines with J gene TRBJ1-2, with D possibly matching TRBD1 (6 bases). Germline V gene data show CDR1 as SNHLY and CDR2 as FYNNEI. This CDR3 is built from 15 residues. Trimming pared 0 bases from V and 7 bases from J, leaving 15 bases between. The DNA for the CDR3 is TGTGCCAGCAGTGAAGCTCTTCAGGGGCAGGGTGGCTACACCTTC. Translated: CASSEALQGQGGYTF.

The chain combines TRBV19 with TRBJ2-3; D possibly corresponds to TRBD2 (7 bases). Germline V gives CDR1 LNHDA, CDR2 SQIVND (reference sequence). The V gene lost 3 bases and the J gene lost 6 bases, with 19 bases spanning the gap. This CDR3 comprises 16 residues. This CDR3 is CASSITAGRDTDTQYF. CDR3 sequence (DNA): TGTGCCAGTAGTATCACCGCGGGGAGGGACACTGATACGCAGTATTTT.

This clone has only a few counts. V gene TRBV30 combines with J gene TRBJ2-6; 8 bases map to TRBD1. The CDR3 consists of 17 residues. V lost 2 bases to trimming and J lost 0 bases; unmatched junction nucleotides: 6. Germline CDR1 is GTSNPN and CDR2 is SVGIG (reference sequence). The CDR3 DNA reads as TGTGCCTGGAGTCGGGACAGGACCAACTCTGGGGCCAACGTCCTGACTTTC. It encodes CAWSRDRTNSGANVLTF.

The chain employs TRBV18 and TRBJ2-7; 9 bases agree with TRBD2. The CDR3 length is 14 residues. CDR1 and CDR2 from the germline V gene are KGHSH and LQKENI. V shed 4 bases and J 7 bases; nucleotides not matched to a gene: 8. The CDR3 loop is CASSRKRTSEEQYF. CDR3 DNA: TGTGCCAGCTCACGTAAGAGGACTAGCGAAGAGCAGTACTTC.

The chain links TRBV7-3 to TRBJ2-5, with TRBD1 matching over 9 bases. CDR3 length equals 16 residues. Per germline, CDR1 SGHTA and CDR2 FQGTGA. The junction had 3 bases not matched to a gene; V was cut back by 1 base and J by 0 bases. The CDR3: CASSLIQGAHQETQYF. For the CDR3, the DNA is TGTGCCAGCAGCTTAATACAGGGGGCTCACCAAGAGACCCAGTACTTC.

This rearrangement joins TRBV7-6 to TRBJ1-1, with D hard to call. The germline V gene has CDR1 SGHVS and CDR2 FNYEAQ. V lost 1 base and J lost 1, with 16 bases in between. The CDR3 is 17 residues long. CDR3 region: CASSLGDRSAGNTEAFF. Here the CDR3 DNA reads TGTGCCAGCAGCTTAGGCGACCGAAGCGCGGGGAACACTGAAGCTTTCTTT. Combining the CDR3 with reference TRBV7-6 and TRBJ1-1 gives the whole variable domain GAGVSQSPRYKVTKRGQDVALRCDPISGHVSLYWYRQALGQGPEFLTYFNYEAQQDKSGLPNDRFSAERPEGSISTLTIQRTEQRDSAMYRCASSLGDRSAGNTEAFFGQGTRLTVV.

V and J are TRBV29-1 and TRBJ2-7; D uncertain. The CDR3 is made up of 14 amino acids. V was cut by 5 bases and J by 3 bases, with 17 bases left in between. The V gene's germline CDR1 is SQVTM and CDR2 ANQGSEA. The DNA for the CDR3 is TGCAGCGTTCAGGATGGCGTTTTCGGCTACGAGCAGTACTTC. Encoded protein: CSVQDGVFGYEQYF.

The chain joins TRBV3-1 (or the pseudogene TRBV3-2) to TRBJ1-5, with D possibly matching TRBD1 (6 bases). Germline CDR1 is LGHDT and CDR2 is YNNKEL (reference sequence). The CDR3 has 15 residues. Trimming removed 4 bases at V and 4 bases at J, with 14 bases between. CDR3 in amino acids: CASSLGRGGNQPQHF. CDR3 nucleotides: TGTGCCAGCAGCCTCGGGAGGGGGGGGAATCAGCCCCAGCATTTT.

This clone was found once. The J gene is TRBJ2-7, the V gene TRBV5-1; 7 bases fit TRBD1. There are 15 residues in the CDR3. The V gene end was trimmed by 3 bases and the J gene end by 6 bases; junction bases not matched to a gene: 12. Germline CDR1 SGHRS, CDR2 YFSETQ. The CDR3 DNA is TGCGCCAGCAGCTCACGATTAGGACAGGCCAGCGAGCAGTACTTC. Translating it yields CASSSRLGQASEQYF.